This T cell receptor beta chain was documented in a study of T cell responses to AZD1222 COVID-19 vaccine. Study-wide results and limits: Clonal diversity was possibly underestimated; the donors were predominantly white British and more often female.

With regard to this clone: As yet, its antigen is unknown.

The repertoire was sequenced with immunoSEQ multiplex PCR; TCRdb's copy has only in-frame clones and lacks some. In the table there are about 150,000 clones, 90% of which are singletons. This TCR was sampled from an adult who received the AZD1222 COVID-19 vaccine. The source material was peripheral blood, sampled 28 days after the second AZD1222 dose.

CDR3 sequence reads: CASARQGMDTGELFF. CDR3 in DNA: TGTGCCAGCGCCCGACAGGGGATGGACACCGGGGAGCTGTTTTTT. V and J are TRBV2 and TRBJ2-2; 8 bases are shared with TRBD1. This CDR3 is 15 amino acids long. V dropped 8 bases and J dropped 3; count of bases not matched to a gene: 8. Germline-derived CDR1 and CDR2 are SNHLY and FYNNEI. The variable domain in full, completed from reference TRBV2 and TRBJ2-2, reads EPEVTQTPSHQVTQMGQEVILRCVPISNHLYFYWYRQILGQKVEFLVSFYNNEISEKSEIFDDQFSVERPDGSNFTLKIRSTKLEDSAMYFCASARQGMDTGELFFGEGSRLTVL.